This T cell receptor beta chain was recorded in a study of T-cell memory formation after mild COVID-19. Study-wide points: From day 15 to 85, contracting clones were balanced between CD4 and CD8, whereas later expanders leaned toward CD4+. Largely, contracting CD4+ clones fell within CM and EM, and contracting CD8+ clones within EMRA. Some clones that responded turned up in pre-infection memory, which suggests that cross-reactive memory joined in.

Of note for this clonotype: The target antigen is unknown.

V shed 5 bases, J shed 0 bases, and the junction held 8 bases outside the gene matches. This CDR3 contains 17 residues. A 5'RACE reaction primed in the constant segment made cDNA libraries of TCR alpha and TCR beta, and these carried sample barcodes and UMIs. TCRdb recomputed calls from the 5' RACE reads with MiXCR, one row per CDR3 protein. This sample carries 150,000 to 200,000 distinct CDR3 sequences, about 9.9% of them seen once, and the ten largest clones take approximately 3.8%. The sample comprised PBMCs or a T cell subset sorted from them (not recorded which). This chain joins TRBV12-3 or TRBV12-4 and TRBJ2-1, with 9 bases aligning to TRBD2. This TCR was recovered from a man between 18 and 35 years old who had mild COVID-19 (a few samples of this study predate the infection). Cell type and time point are not known. The CDR3 DNA is TGTGCCAGCAGTCCAGCGGGGGGCCCGAGCTCCTACAATGAGCAGTTCTTC. This translates into CASSPAGGPSSYNEQFF.